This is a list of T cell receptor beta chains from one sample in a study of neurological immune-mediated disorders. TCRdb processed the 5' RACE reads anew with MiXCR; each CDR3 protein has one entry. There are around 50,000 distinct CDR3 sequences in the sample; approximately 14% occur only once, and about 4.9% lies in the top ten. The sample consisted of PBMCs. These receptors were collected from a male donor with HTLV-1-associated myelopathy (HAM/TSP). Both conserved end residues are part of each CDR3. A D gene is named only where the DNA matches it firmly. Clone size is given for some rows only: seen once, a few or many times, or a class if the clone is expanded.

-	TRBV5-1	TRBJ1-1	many	CASSLEGVLDTEAFF	TGCGCCAGCAGCTTGGAAGGTGTATTGGACACTGAAGCTTTCTTT
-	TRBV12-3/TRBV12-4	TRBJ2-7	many	CASSLNEADEQYF	TGTGCCAGCAGTTTAAACGAGGCAGACGAGCAGTACTTC
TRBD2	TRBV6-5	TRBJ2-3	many	CASSPTGTNYIPDTQYF	TGTGCCAGCAGTCCCACCGGGACTAATTACATCCCAGATACGCAGTATTTT
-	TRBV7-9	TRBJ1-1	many	CASSLMIGNTEAFF	TGTGCCAGCAGCCTCATGATTGGGAACACTGAAGCTTTCTTT
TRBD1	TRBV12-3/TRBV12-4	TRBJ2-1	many	CASSRPGQGYNEQFF	TGTGCCAGCAGCAGACCGGGACAGGGCTACAATGAGCAGTTCTTC
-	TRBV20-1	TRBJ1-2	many	CSASGGPTNYGYTF	TGCAGTGCTAGTGGGGGCCCGACTAACTATGGCTACACCTTC
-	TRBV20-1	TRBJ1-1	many	CSGRLNTEAFF	TGCAGTGGGCGGCTTAACACTGAAGCTTTCTTT
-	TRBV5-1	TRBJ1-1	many	CASSPRTDKARAFF	TGCGCCAGCAGCCCCCGGACCGACAAAGCGAGGGCTTTCTTT
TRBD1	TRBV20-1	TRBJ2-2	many	CSADRGPGELFF	TGCAGTGCTGACAGGGGACCCGGGGAGCTGTTTTTT
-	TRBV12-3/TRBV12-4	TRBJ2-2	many	CASSLIGGNGELFF	TGTGCCAGCAGTTTAATCGGCGGAAACGGGGAGCTGTTTTTT
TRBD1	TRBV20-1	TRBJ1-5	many	CSAIAGGSNQPQHF	TGCAGTGCTATCGCAGGGGGGAGCAATCAGCCCCAGCATTTT
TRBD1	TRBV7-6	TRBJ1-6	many	CASSVTGGDSPLHF	TGTGCCAGCAGCGTCACAGGGGGGGATTCACCCCTCCACTTT
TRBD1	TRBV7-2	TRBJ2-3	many	CASSPGQNTDTQYF	TGTGCCAGCAGCCCGGGACAGAACACAGATACGCAGTATTTT
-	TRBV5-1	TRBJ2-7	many	CASSLTGSFYEQYF	TGCGCCAGCAGCTTGACAGGAAGCTTCTACGAGCAGTACTTC
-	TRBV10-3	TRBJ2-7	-	CAISDCSRPGRNSYEQYF	TGTGCCATCAGTGACTGTTCTAGACCGGGACGAAACTCTTACGAGCAGTACTTC
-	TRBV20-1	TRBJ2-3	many	CRGSSSSTDTQYF	TGCAGGGGGAGCAGCTCTAGCACAGATACGCAGTATTTT
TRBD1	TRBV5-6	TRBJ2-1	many	CASTRTGRMNEQFF	TGTGCCAGCACCCGGACAGGGAGGATGAATGAGCAGTTCTTC
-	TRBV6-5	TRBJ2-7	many	CASSSISNEQYF	TGTGCCAGCAGTTCCATTTCCAACGAGCAGTACTTC
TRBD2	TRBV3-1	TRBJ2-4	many	CASSRAGLDRVIQYF	TGTGCCAGCAGCCGCGCCGGACTAGATCGCGTCATTCAGTACTTC
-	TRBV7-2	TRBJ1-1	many	CASKQGWNTEAFF	TGTGCCAGCAAACAGGGTTGGAACACTGAAGCTTTCTTT
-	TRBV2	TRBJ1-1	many	CASSERGQNTEAFF	TGTGCCAGCAGTGAAAGAGGGCAGAACACTGAAGCTTTCTTT
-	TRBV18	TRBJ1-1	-	CASSPGLFRNTEAFF	TGTGCCAGCTCACCTGGGTTGTTTCGAAACACTGAAGCTTTCTTT
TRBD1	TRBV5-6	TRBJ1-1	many	CASSFDRGRVGTEAFF	TGTGCCAGCAGCTTTGACAGGGGGCGAGTAGGTACTGAAGCTTTCTTT
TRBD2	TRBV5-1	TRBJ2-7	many	CASSSSTSRGGYEQYF	TGCGCCAGCAGCTCCTCAACATCCCGGGGGGGATACGAGCAGTACTTC
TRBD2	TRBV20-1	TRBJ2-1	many	CSASRLAGGLSYNEQFF	TGCAGTGCTAGTAGGCTAGCGGGGGGGCTGTCCTACAATGAGCAGTTCTTC
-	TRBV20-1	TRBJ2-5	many	CSARPPGRETQYF	TGCAGTGCTAGACCTCCAGGGCGAGAGACCCAGTACTTC
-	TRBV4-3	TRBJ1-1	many	CASSQALEINTEAFF	TGCGCCAGCAGCCAAGCTCTCGAGATTAACACTGAAGCTTTCTTT
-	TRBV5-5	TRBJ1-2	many	CASSLVGDGYTF	TGTGCCAGCAGCTTGGTCGGGGATGGCTACACCTTC
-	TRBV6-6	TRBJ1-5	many	CASSYGGADQPQHF	TGTGCCAGCAGTTACGGGGGGGCGGACCAGCCCCAGCATTTT
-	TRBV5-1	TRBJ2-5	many	CASSAGSTALGETQYF	TGCGCCAGCAGCGCTGGGTCCACTGCGCTCGGGGAGACCCAGTACTTC
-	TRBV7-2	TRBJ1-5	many	CASSPGRAGDQPQHF	TGTGCCAGCAGCCCGGGCCGAGCAGGGGACCAGCCCCAGCATTTT
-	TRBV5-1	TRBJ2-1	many	CASSLGDVQFF	TGCGCCAGCAGCTTGGGAGACGTGCAGTTCTTC
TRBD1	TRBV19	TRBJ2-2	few	CASRGTGNTGELFF	TGTGCCAGTAGAGGGACAGGGAACACCGGGGAGCTGTTTTTT
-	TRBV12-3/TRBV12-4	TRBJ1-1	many	CASSLRELNTEAFF	TGTGCCAGCAGTTTAAGAGAATTGAACACTGAAGCTTTCTTT
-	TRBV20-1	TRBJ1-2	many	CSARDPGDQGGYTF	TGCAGTGCTAGAGACCCAGGGGATCAGGGTGGCTACACCTTC
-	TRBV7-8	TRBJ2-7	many	CASSAGPPAVEQYF	TGTGCCAGCAGCGCTGGGCCTCCGGCGGTCGAGCAGTACTTC
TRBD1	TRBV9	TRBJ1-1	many	CASSLTGGGTEAFF	TGTGCCAGCAGTCTTACAGGGGGCGGGACTGAAGCTTTCTTT
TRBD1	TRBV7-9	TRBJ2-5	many	CASSTNRGSGETQYF	TGTGCCAGCAGCACGAACAGGGGCTCGGGGGAGACCCAGTACTTC
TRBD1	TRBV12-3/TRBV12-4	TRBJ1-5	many	CASSRTGGDLYSNQPQHF	TGTGCCAGCAGCCGTACAGGGGGGGACTTATATAGCAATCAGCCCCAGCATTTT
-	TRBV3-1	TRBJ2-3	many	CASSQVRVMRGPNSTDTQYF	TGTGCCAGCAGCCAAGTTCGGGTCATGCGGGGGCCAAACTCCACAGATACGCAGTATTTT
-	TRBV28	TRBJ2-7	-	CASSLCGYEQYF	TGTGCCAGCAGTTTATGTGGCTACGAGCAGTACTTC
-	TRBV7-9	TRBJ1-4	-	CASSYSTETNEKLFF	TGTGCCAGCAGCTACTCGACAGAAACTAATGAAAAACTGTTTTTT
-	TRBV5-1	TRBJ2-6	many	CASRTQVVSGANVLTF	TGCGCCAGCAGAACCCAGGTAGTCTCTGGGGCCAACGTCCTGACTTTC
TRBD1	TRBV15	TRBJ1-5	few	CATSRGGTGSWPQHF	TGTGCCACCAGCAGAGGTGGGACAGGATCATGGCCCCAGCATTTT
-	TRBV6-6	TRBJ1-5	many	CASSYSEGTGQPQHF	TGTGCCAGCAGTTACAGCGAGGGGACGGGTCAGCCCCAGCATTTT
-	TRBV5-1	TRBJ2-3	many	CASSFTGTTTDTQYF	TGCGCCAGCAGCTTTACAGGCACCACCACAGATACGCAGTATTTT
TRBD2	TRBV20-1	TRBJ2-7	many	CSARAAGGHSYEQYF	TGCAGTGCTAGGGCAGCGGGGGGCCACTCCTACGAGCAGTACTTC
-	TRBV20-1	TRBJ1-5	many	CSASMEPQHF	TGCAGTGCTTCCATGGAGCCCCAGCATTTT